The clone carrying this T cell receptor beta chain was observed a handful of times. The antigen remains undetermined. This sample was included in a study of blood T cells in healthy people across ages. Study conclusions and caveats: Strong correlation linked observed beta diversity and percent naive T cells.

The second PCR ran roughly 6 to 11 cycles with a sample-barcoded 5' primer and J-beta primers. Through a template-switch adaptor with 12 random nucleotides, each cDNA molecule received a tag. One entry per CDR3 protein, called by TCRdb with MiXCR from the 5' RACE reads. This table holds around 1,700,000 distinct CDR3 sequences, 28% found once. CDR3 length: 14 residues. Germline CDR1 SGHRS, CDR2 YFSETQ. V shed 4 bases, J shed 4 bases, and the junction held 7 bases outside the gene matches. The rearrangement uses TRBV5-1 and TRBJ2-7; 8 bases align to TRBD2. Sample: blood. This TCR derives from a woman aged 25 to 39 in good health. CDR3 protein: CASSQTAGAYEQYF. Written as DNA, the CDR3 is TGCGCCAGCAGCCAAACAGCGGGAGCGTACGAGCAGTACTTC.